This passage covers 20 T cell receptor beta chains from one sample sequenced in a study of CD8 T cells in Susac syndrome. About 0.45 to 1 ug RNA was reverse transcribed with random hexamers. TCRdb used MiXCR to reprocess the immunoSEQ multiplex PCR reads, holding one entry per CDR3 protein. The sample lists about 240,000 distinct CDR3 sequences; 95% to 97% were seen once. Source material: CD4+ T cells from PBMCs. Every receptor here comes from a human donor with Susac syndrome.

This clonotype was recorded once. The rearrangement joins TRBV9 to TRBJ2-2; 7 bases fit TRBD2. J gave up 8 bases and V 1 base, and 11 bases lay outside the gene matches. This CDR3 is 16 amino acids long. From germline, CDR1 is SGDLS and CDR2 YYNGEE. CDR3 loop: CASSVSGLRYEGELFF. DNA for the CDR3: TGTGCCAGCAGCGTATCGGGACTACGATATGAGGGGGAGCTGTTTTTT.

The V gene is TRBV20-1, the J gene TRBJ2-5; D remains unclear. The CDR3 extends over 12 amino acids. Germline assignment: CDR1 DFQATT and CDR2 SNEGSKA (reference sequence). The V gene lost 6 bases and the J gene lost 1 base, with 9 bases spanning the gap. CDR3 sequence (DNA): TGCAGTGCCCAGTTCCGCCAAGAGACCCAGTACTTC. It specifies CSAQFRQETQYF.

V gene TRBV20-1 combines with J gene TRBJ2-1; TRBD2 might be the D (5 bases). The CDR3 is 15 residues long. CDR1 DFQATT and CDR2 SNEGSKA come from the germline V gene (reference sequence). V was trimmed by 3 bases and J by 0 bases, leaving 12 bases between them. Written as DNA, the CDR3 is TGCAGTGCTAGCCCTTTTGGGAGCTCCTACAATGAGCAGTTCTTC. It specifies CSASPFGSSYNEQFF.

The CDR3 spells CASSPPGTSGGNIQYF. The CDR3 region has the DNA TGTGCCAGCAGTCCGCCCGGGACTAGCGGAGGAAACATTCAGTACTTC. The chain carries TRBV28 and TRBJ2-4, with 11 positions matching TRBD2. CDR1 and CDR2 (germline): MDHEN, SYDVKM. The CDR3 has 16 residues. J was trimmed by 6 bases and V by 5 bases; bases with no gene match: 9.

V gene TRBV27 combines with J gene TRBJ2-7; D is unresolved. Germline CDR1 is MNHEY and CDR2 is SMNVEV (reference sequence). The length of the CDR3 is 13 residues. V lost 8 bases and J 0 bases, leaving 11 bases between the germline ends. The CDR3 region is CASHTPSSYEQYF. The CDR3 bases are TGTGCCAGCCATACCCCGAGCTCCTACGAGCAGTACTTC.

J is TRBJ1-1 and V is TRBV6-5, with 8 bases lining up with TRBD1. Germline CDR1 is MNHEY and CDR2 is SVGAGI. Unmatched junction bases numbered 10, after V lost 6 bases and J lost 7 bases. There are 14 residues in the CDR3. The CDR3 DNA reads TGTGCCAGCAGCGGACCGACAGGGGACTTTGAAGCTTTCTTT. Translated: CASSGPTGDFEAFF.

CDR3 bases: TGTGCCTGGACCCTCCCCTCTGAAGCTTTCTTT. Its translation is CAWTLPSEAFF. The chain recombines TRBV30 with TRBJ1-1; D not resolved. The CDR3 loop spans 11 amino acids. V was trimmed by 4 bases and J by 6 bases, leaving 9 bases between them. CDR1 is GTSNPN, CDR2 SVGIG, per germline (reference sequence). Combining the CDR3 with reference TRBV30 and TRBJ1-1 gives the whole variable domain SQTIHQWPATLVQPVGSPLSLECTVEGTSNPNLYWYRQAAGRGLQLLFYSVGIGQISSEVPQNLSASRPQDRQFILSSKKLLLSDSGFYLCAWTLPSEAFFGQGTRLTVV.

This clonotype was recorded once. The V call is TRBV10-2, the J call TRBJ1-1; 9 bases align to TRBD1. Germline trimming cut 6 bases from V and 2 bases from J; bases unmatched to any gene: 4. This CDR3 is 14 amino acids long. In germline, CDR1 is WSHSY, CDR2 SAAADI. The CDR3 sequence: CASRVTGGNTEAFF. CDR3 DNA: TGCGCCAGCAGGGTTACAGGGGGCAACACTGAAGCTTTCTTT.

The chain has TRBV29-1 and TRBJ2-1; D may be TRBD1 (6 bases). Germline V gene data show CDR1 as SQVTM and CDR2 as ANQGSEA. The CDR3 is made up of 13 amino acids. V shed 3 bases and J shed 6 bases, with 12 bases lying between them. The CDR3 protein is CSVERVQGNEQFF. CDR3 nucleotides: TGCAGCGTTGAGCGCGTACAGGGCAATGAGCAGTTCTTC.

The genes are TRBV3-1 and TRBJ2-4, with TRBD1 as a possible D gene (6 bases). The germline V gene has CDR1 LGHDT and CDR2 YNNKEL (reference sequence). Trimming removed 11 bases at V and 3 bases at J, with 17 bases between. The CDR3 extends over 14 amino acids. CDR3 protein: CASTEGEGKNIQYF. DNA of the CDR3: TGTGCCTCTACTGAGGGGGAAGGCAAAAACATTCAGTACTTC.

V and J are TRBV20-1 and TRBJ1-2; D not resolved. Trimming left V 1 base short and J 4 bases short, with 10 bases between. There are 13 residues in the CDR3. The germline CDR1 and CDR2 sequences are DFQATT and SNEGSKA (reference sequence). The DNA of the CDR3 is TGCAGTGCTAGAGTTCGAGAATCCTATGGCTACACCTTC. Protein product: CSARVRESYGYTF.

V gene TRBV20-1 combines with J gene TRBJ2-1, with D possibly TRBD2 on 6 matching bases. This CDR3 has 16 amino acids. V lost 7 bases and J 5 bases, leaving 24 bases between the germline ends. The germline V gene has CDR1 DFQATT and CDR2 SNEGSKA (reference sequence). The CDR3 region has the DNA TGCAGTGTTTCATACGGCCGGCGGACTACAAACAATGAGCAGTTCTTC. Translating it yields CSVSYGRRTTNNEQFF.

The chain uses TRBV15 and TRBJ1-1, with D unclear. Trimming removed 6 bases from V and 1 base from J, with 9 bases in between. This CDR3 is 13 amino acids long. From germline, CDR1 is LNHNV and CDR2 YYDKDF (reference sequence). The CDR3 nucleotides are TGTGCCACCAGACGGCCCCAGAACACTGAAGCTTTCTTT. Encoded protein: CATRRPQNTEAFF.

This chain uses TRBV29-1 with TRBJ2-2; a weak D match, TRBD1 (5 bases). Between the trimmed V and J ends, which lost 5 bases and 4 bases, there was a span of 14 bases. Germline CDR1 SQVTM, CDR2 ANQGSEA. This CDR3 is 14 amino acids long. The CDR3 region is CSVLTVSRTGELFF. CDR3 in DNA: TGCAGCGTTCTGACAGTCTCTCGCACCGGGGAGCTGTTTTTT.

The genes are TRBV29-1 and TRBJ1-4; no firm D call. The CDR3 is 13 amino acids. V lost 3 bases and J lost 4, with 9 bases in between. Germline CDR1 is SQVTM and CDR2 is ANQGSEA. CDR3 sequence reads: CSVEAGFNEKLFF. CDR3 nucleotide sequence: TGCAGCGTTGAGGCAGGCTTTAATGAAAAACTGTTTTTT.

V gene TRBV29-1 combines with J gene TRBJ2-1, with 7 bases aligning to TRBD1. The CDR3 is made up of 12 amino acids. CDR1 and CDR2 (germline): SQVTM, ANQGSEA. The V gene end was trimmed by 1 base and the J gene end by 8 bases; junction bases not matched to a gene: 2. The CDR3 region is CSVEADRDEQFF. The CDR3 nucleotides read TGCAGCGTTGAAGCCGACAGGGATGAGCAGTTCTTC.

The gene calls are TRBV7-2 and TRBJ1-2; 10 nucleotides line up with TRBD1. The CDR3 extends over 14 amino acids. Looked up from germline, CDR1 is SGHTA and CDR2 is FQGNSA. V trimming: 7 bases; J trimming: 3 bases; junction bases outside the gene matches: 5. Written as DNA, the CDR3 is TGTGCCAGCACCCGTGGACAGGGGGACTATGGCTACACCTTC. Encoded protein: CASTRGQGDYGYTF.

The J gene is TRBJ2-5, the V gene TRBV3-1; 7 nucleotides align to TRBD1. The V gene's germline CDR1 is LGHDT and CDR2 YNNKEL (reference sequence). Losses at the gene ends were 5 bases for V and 1 base for J; bases not matched to a gene: 10. The CDR3 runs 16 residues. CDR3 DNA sequence: TGTGCCAGCAGCAATGCTTTGGGACAGCTCCAAGAGACCCAGTACTTC. Protein product: CASSNALGQLQETQYF.

The chain couples TRBV9 to TRBJ1-3; TRBD1 is a possible D gene (5 bases). This CDR3 region has 12 residues. Germline V gene lookup returns CDR1 SGDLS and CDR2 YYNGEE. Trimming pared 3 bases from V and 7 bases from J, leaving 8 bases between. The DNA for the CDR3 is TGTGCCAGCAGCGAGGGACGGAACACCATATATTTT. It encodes CASSEGRNTIYF.

This clonotype is a singleton in its sample. The chain links TRBV30 to TRBJ2-6; TRBD1 matches at 7 bases. This CDR3 contains 17 residues. The J segment lost 2 bases and the V segment lost 0 bases, leaving 7 bases of the junction unmatched. In germline, CDR1 is GTSNPN, CDR2 SVGIG (reference sequence). The chain's CDR3 is CAWSVLPQGAGANVLTF. The CDR3 coding sequence is TGTGCCTGGAGTGTTCTCCCGCAGGGGGCTGGGGCCAACGTCCTGACTTTC. The variable domain in full, with the rest retrieved from reference TRBV30 and TRBJ2-6, is SQTIHQWPATLVQPVGSPLSLECTVEGTSNPNLYWYRQAAGRGLQLLFYSVGIGQISSEVPQNLSASRPQDRQFILSSKKLLLSDSGFYLCAWSVLPQGAGANVLTFGAGSRLTVL.